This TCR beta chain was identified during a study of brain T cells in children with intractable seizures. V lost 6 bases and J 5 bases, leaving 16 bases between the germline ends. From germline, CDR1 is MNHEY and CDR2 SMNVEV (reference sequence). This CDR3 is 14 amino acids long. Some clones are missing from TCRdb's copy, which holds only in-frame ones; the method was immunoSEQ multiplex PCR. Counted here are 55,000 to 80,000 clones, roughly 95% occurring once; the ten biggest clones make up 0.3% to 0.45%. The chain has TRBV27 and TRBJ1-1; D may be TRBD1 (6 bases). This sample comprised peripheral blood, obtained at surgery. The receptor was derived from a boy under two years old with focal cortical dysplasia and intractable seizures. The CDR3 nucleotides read TGTGCCAGCAGCTTCGCCGGGAGGGGGACTGAAGCTTTCTTT. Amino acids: CASSFAGRGTEAFF.